This TCR beta chain comes out of a study of shared clonotypes between healthy human individuals. Study-wide context: The study drew on a couple of women and a few men aged 18 to 49 as donors.

The CDR3 has 14 amino acids. V lost 2 bases to trimming and J lost 7 bases, with 14 bases between them. Germline V gives CDR1 MNHEY, CDR2 SVGAGI. Genomic DNA belonging to each subset was distributed in equal measure over several immunoSEQ plates. Some clones are missing from TCRdb's copy, which holds only in-frame ones; the method was immunoSEQ multiplex PCR. The sample carries roughly 1,100,000 clones, 75% recorded once. Study observations and caveats: Limitation of the genetic and exposure-history diversity represented came from the few donors. Shared across several donors were around 5% of the naive CD4 clonotypes.

In the case of this clone: The target antigen is unknown.

The sequenced sample was memory CD4+ T cells sorted from blood. The subset here: CD45RA-negative fraction. The chain carries TRBV6-5 and TRBJ1-2; D is possibly TRBD1 (6 bases). The sequence derives from a man aged 18 to 29 in good health. In DNA form, the CDR3 reads TGTGCCAGCAGTTACCGAGAGCAGGGGTCTGGCTACACCTTC. It specifies CASSYREQGSGYTF.